This T cell receptor (beta chain) was captured in a study of CD8 T cells in ankylosing spondylitis. The study, taken as a whole, reports: Ankylosing spondylitis blood seemed to carry a telltale TCR beta motif made of roughly eight highly homologous variants. Reportedly, disease-linked clones are significantly enriched in ankylosing spondylitis patients' matched synovial fluid. The authors found the disease-linked clones to be CD8+ and relatively rare in peripheral blood.

The V gene's germline CDR1 is MGHDK and CDR2 SYGVNS. This CDR3 is 13 amino acids long. V was cut by 11 bases and J by 0 bases, with 11 bases left in between. It was by quantitative 5'-RACE with molecular barcodes that TCR beta libraries were made. TCRdb independently ran MiXCR on the 5' RACE reads; one entry per CDR3 protein. The sample consists of roughly 400,000 distinct CDR3 sequences, approximately 20% of them appearing once. Points on this clonotype: The antigen is not known.

The chain has TRBV25-1 and TRBJ1-3, with D possibly matching TRBD1 (5 bases). The sequence was collected from a male donor with ankylosing spondylitis. Sequenced material: blood, either unsorted or a sorted T cell fraction (not recorded which). In DNA, the CDR3 is TGTGCCGCCTCCACAGGCTCTGGAAACACCATATATTTT. It codes for CAASTGSGNTIYF.